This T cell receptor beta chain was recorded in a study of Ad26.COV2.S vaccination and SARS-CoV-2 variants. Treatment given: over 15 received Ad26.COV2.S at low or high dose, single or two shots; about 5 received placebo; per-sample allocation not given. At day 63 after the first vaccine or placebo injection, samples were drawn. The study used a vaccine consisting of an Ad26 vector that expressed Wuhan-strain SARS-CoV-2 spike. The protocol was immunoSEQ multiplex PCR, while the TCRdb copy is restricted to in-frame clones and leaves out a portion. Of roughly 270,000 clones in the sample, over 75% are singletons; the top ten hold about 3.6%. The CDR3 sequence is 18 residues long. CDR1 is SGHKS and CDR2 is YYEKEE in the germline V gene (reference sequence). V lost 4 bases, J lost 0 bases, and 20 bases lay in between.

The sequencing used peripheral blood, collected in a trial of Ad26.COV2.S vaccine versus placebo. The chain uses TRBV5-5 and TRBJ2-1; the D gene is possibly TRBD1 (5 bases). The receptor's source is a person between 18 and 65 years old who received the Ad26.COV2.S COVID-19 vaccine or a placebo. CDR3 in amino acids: CASSIHLSQESSYNEQFF. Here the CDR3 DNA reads TGTGCCAGCAGCATCCACTTATCACAGGAGAGCTCCTACAATGAGCAGTTCTTC.